These 18 T cell receptor beta chains originate from one sample sequenced in a study of tumor-infiltrating lymphocytes in primary liver carcinoma. Priming with a constant-region primer yielded TCR beta cDNA from roughly 0.45 ug total RNA. Modified slightly, ARM-PCR produced TCR beta libraries over three nested multiplex PCR rounds. With TRBV1-TRBV30 forward primers and a C-beta reverse primer, the first two PCR rounds were run for approximately 10 cycles each. Each CDR3 protein is one row after TCRdb ran MiXCR on the multiplex PCR reads. The table shows tens of thousands of distinct CDR3 sequences, with about 75% occurring only once. Co-extraction yielded RNA and DNA from roughly 20-30 mg of unsorted bulk tissue. Sample: liver tumor tissue from sampling region 1. Subset noted: tumor region T1, superior pole. The receptors originated from a woman in her thirties with primary liver carcinoma and hepatitis B virus infection.

As to this clonotype: Compared with germline, one end of the junction differs, possibly owing to a read error. The genes are TRBV4-3 and TRBJ2-3; D is unclear. This CDR3 spans 16 amino acids. Germline V lookup: CDR1 LGHNA, CDR2 YSLEER. This CDR3 reads CASSQGFARARYTQYF. As DNA, the CDR3 is TGCGCCAGTAGCCAAGGTTTTGCGAGAGCCAGGTATACGCAGTATTTT.

The CDR3 loop reads CASSLSDTPQETQYF. CDR3 in DNA: TGTGCCAGCAGCTTATCGGACACGCCACAAGAGACCCAGTACTTC. This sequence joins TRBV5-4 and TRBJ2-5, with D perhaps TRBD1 (5 bases). CDR1 is SGHNT and CDR2 is YYREEE in the germline V gene (reference sequence). The V and J ends lost 2 bases and 2 bases respectively, with 13 bases between them. This CDR3 contains 15 residues.

This clonotype was detected ten times or more. The chain joins TRBV2 to TRBJ2-2; 13 nucleotides align to TRBD2. This CDR3 has 16 residues. CDR1 SNHLY and CDR2 FYNNEI come from the germline V gene. V shed 6 bases and J 5 bases; nucleotides not matched to a gene: 6. The CDR3 loop is CASRRGLAGNTGELFF. The CDR3 nucleotides are TGTGCCAGCAGGAGGGGACTAGCGGGAAATACCGGGGAGCTGTTTTTT.

J is TRBJ1-1 and V is TRBV6-2 or TRBV6-3; D gene ambiguous. Germline values: CDR1 MNHEY, CDR2 SVGEGT. V lost 6 bases and J lost 11, with 19 bases in between. CDR3 length: 13 residues. CDR3 nucleotide sequence: TGTGCCAGCAGCCTGTCACCGGCCCTAATGGCTTTCTTT. Amino acids: CASSLSPALMAFF.

V usage is TRBV12-3 or TRBV12-4 and J usage is TRBJ2-5; tentatively, D is TRBD2 (5 bases). This CDR3 spans 15 amino acids. CDR3 amino acids: CVSSTYPGSEETQYF. CDR3 DNA sequence: TGTGTCAGTAGCACCTACCCTGGGAGCGAGGAGACCCAGTACTTC.

Comment on this clonotype: The missing conserved phenylalanine or tryptophan at the end of this CDR3 makes a read error likely. The chain combines TRBV11-2 with TRBJ2-3; D might be TRBD1 (6 bases). Germline CDR1 reads SGHAT; CDR2 reads FQNNGV. This CDR3 has 16 amino acids. Written as DNA, the CDR3 is TGTGCCAGCAGCCGGACGCCACAGGGAAGGGGAGATCCGCAGTATTAT. It specifies CASSRTPQGRGDPQYY.

The chain's CDR3 is CASSAGLAGVVETQYF. CDR3 DNA: TGTGCCAGCAGTGCGGGACTAGCGGGTGTTGTTGAAACGCAGTATTTT. V gene TRBV11-2 combines with J gene TRBJ2-3; 12 nucleotides align to TRBD2. J lost 9 bases, V lost 6 bases, and 13 bases had no gene match. This CDR3 spans 16 amino acids. Germline V lookup: CDR1 SGHAT, CDR2 FQNNGV.

This chain joins TRBV6-6 and TRBJ2-3; tentative D call: TRBD2 (6 bases). This CDR3 region has 17 residues. Germline V lookup: CDR1 MNHNY, CDR2 SVGAGI (reference sequence). Trimming cost V 4 bases and J 11 bases, with 28 bases left between them. CDR3 DNA: TGTGCCAGCAGTTCCACCCTAGACTGGGGAGGCCAGAAAGGGCAGTATTTT. The encoded protein is CASSSTLDWGGQKGQYF.

A remark on this clonotype: Germline is not matched at one junction end, which may reflect a read error. V gene TRBV5-6 combines with J gene TRBJ2-4; D is unclear. Germline V gene sequence: CDR1 SGHDT, CDR2 YYEEEE. The CDR3 has 15 amino acids. CDR3 loop: CPSSQRAVAENIQYF. In DNA form, the CDR3 reads TGTCCCAGCAGCCAACGGGCGGTAGCCGAAAACATTCAGTACTTC.

A remark on this clonotype: At one end, the junction sequence differs from germline, possibly due to a read error. The chain couples TRBV7-9 to TRBJ2-3; a weak D match, TRBD2 (6 bases). The length of the CDR3 is 16 residues. Germline V gives CDR1 SEHNR, CDR2 FQNEAQ (reference sequence). The CDR3 coding sequence is TGTGCTAGCAGCTTCTACCGGACTACTAGCACAGATACGCAGTATTTT. Its translation: CASSFYRTTSTDTQYF.

Notes on this clonotype: Relative to the germline gene, one junction end is altered; a read error may explain this. V and J are TRBV5-8 and TRBJ2-1; a possible D gene is TRBD1 (5 bases). There are 13 residues in the CDR3. Germline-derived CDR1 and CDR2 are SGHTS and YDEGEE. The CDR3 DNA follows: TGTGTCAGCAGCTTGGACATGGGCAATGAGCGGTTCTTC. Amino acid sequence: CVSSLDMGNERFF.

The chain is built from TRBV11-2 and TRBJ2-3, with D possibly TRBD2 on 5 matching bases. The CDR3 length is 15 residues. V was trimmed by 7 bases and J by 6 bases, leaving 20 bases between them. The germline CDR1 and CDR2 sequences are SGHAT and FQNNGV. The CDR3 DNA reads TGTGCCAGCAACTTGGAGGCTAGCTGGACGGATACGCAGTATTTT. It is translated as CASNLEASWTDTQYF.

As concerns this clonotype: Relative to the germline gene, one junction end is altered; a read error may explain this. The chain joins TRBV4-1 to TRBJ2-3; TRBD1 matches at 8 bases. Germline CDR1 reads MGHRA; CDR2 reads YSYEKL. This CDR3 is built from 20 residues. DNA for the CDR3: TGCGCCAGCAGCCCGCAACAGGGGGGCTCTATACTAGTGGGCACAGATACGCGGTGTTTT. Translating gives CASSPQQGGSILVGTDTRCF.

With regard to this clonotype: One junction end does not reproduce the germline sequence, and a read error may be involved. V usage is TRBV11-3 and J usage is TRBJ2-1; D possibly corresponds to TRBD2 (6 bases). The germline CDR1 and CDR2 sequences are SGHNT and YENEEA. The length of the CDR3 is 17 residues. CDR3 amino acids: CASSLGLLAGGNNGQFF. The CDR3 bases are TGTGCCAGCAGCTTAGGCCTACTAGCAGGAGGCAACAATGGGCAGTTCTTC. Full variable domain (rest looked up from reference TRBV11-3 and TRBJ2-1): EAGVVQSPRYKIIEKKQPVAFWCNPISGHNTLYWYLQNLGQGPELLIRYENEEAVDDSQLPKDRFSAERLKGVDSTLKIQPAELGDSAVYLCASSLGLLAGGNNGQFFGPGTRLTVL.

Comments on this clonotype: In this CDR3 the conserved last residue, phenylalanine or tryptophan, is missing, so a read error is likely. This rearrangement joins TRBV11-2 to TRBJ2-7, with a weak D call TRBD2 (6 bases). The germline V gene has CDR1 SGHAT and CDR2 FQNNGV. There are 13 residues in the CDR3. The CDR3 region is CASKTAGNYKQYY. CDR3 coding DNA: TGTGCCAGCAAGACTGCGGGGAACTACAAGCAGTACTAC.

In regard to this clonotype: The junction departs from germline at one end; a sequencing error may be responsible. This chain links TRBV7-8 with TRBJ2-7; D gene uncertain. The CDR3 is 18 amino acids. Germline CDR1 SGHVS, CDR2 FQNEAQ. The CDR3 DNA reads as TGTGGCAGCAGCTCGGGTCGCTGTCGTACTATGAGCTCCTACGAGCAGAACTTC. Translated: CGSSSGRCRTMSSYEQNF.

The rearrangement links TRBV4-3 to TRBJ2-3; no reliable D call. The CDR3 covers 18 residues. Germline V gene data show CDR1 as LGHNA and CDR2 as YSLEER. The V gene lost 2 bases and the J gene lost 6 bases, with 24 bases spanning the gap. CDR3 sequence: CASSQSVWLRDPDDTQYF. The CDR3 DNA is TGCGCCAGCAGCCAATCGGTATGGCTGCGTGATCCCGATGATACGCAGTATTTT.

Concerning this clonotype itself: This may come from a read error, since a much larger clone is one base off. The chain carries TRBV11-2 and TRBJ2-3; 8 bases agree with TRBD1. This CDR3 region has 18 residues. Germline loops: CDR1 SGHAT, CDR2 FQNNGV. CDR3 in amino acids: CASSPRHLQGVSTDTKYF. The CDR3 DNA reads as TGTGCCAGCAGCCCGCGCCACCTACAGGGGGTGAGCACAGATACGAAGTATTTT.